The next 24 T cell receptor beta chains were all read from a single sample in a study of T cell responses to AZD1222 COVID-19 vaccine. TCRdb's table, derived via immunoSEQ multiplex PCR, lists solely in-frame clones and lacks some. The sample lists 150,000 or so clones; 88% were seen once. Material: peripheral blood, obtained on day 0 of MenACWY control vaccination. The source is an adult in good health.

CDR3 residues: CASSSLAGTYEQYF. The CDR3 bases are TGTGCCAGCAGTTCCTTAGCCGGTACCTACGAGCAGTACTTC. V and J are TRBV27 and TRBJ2-7; no firm D call. Looked up from germline, CDR1 is MNHEY and CDR2 is SMNVEV (reference sequence). The CDR3 length is 14 residues. V lost 4 bases, J lost 2 bases, and 12 bases lay in between.

The J gene is TRBJ2-1, the V gene TRBV4-1; TRBD2 agrees at 10 bases. The CDR3 is 17 amino acids. Germline loops: CDR1 MGHRA, CDR2 YSYEKL. The J segment lost 7 bases and the V segment lost 0 bases, leaving 9 bases of the junction unmatched. The CDR3 nucleotides read TGCGCCAGCAGCCAAGAAATCCGAACTAGCGGGAAAAATGAGCAGTTCTTC. It translates to CASSQEIRTSGKNEQFF.

In DNA form, the CDR3 reads TGCGCCAGCAGCCCTAGCGGGATCGGCACCGGGGAGCTGTTTTTT. This codes for CASSPSGIGTGELFF. The chain links TRBV5-1 to TRBJ2-2; 9 bases fit TRBD2. The CDR3 spans 15 residues. J gave up 4 bases and V 4 bases, and 5 bases lay outside the gene matches. CDR1 is SGHRS and CDR2 is YFSETQ in the germline V gene.

This clone was detected once. The chain is built from TRBV11-3 and TRBJ2-5; D remains unclear. Germline assignment: CDR1 SGHNT and CDR2 YENEEA. The CDR3 is 15 residues long. V was cut by 5 bases and J by 0 bases, with 13 bases left in between. The CDR3 spells CASSTKTEYQETQYF. The CDR3 DNA reads TGTGCCAGCAGCACAAAGACCGAGTACCAAGAGACCCAGTACTTC.

This clone came up once. J is TRBJ2-2 and V is TRBV5-1; the match to TRBD1 covers 8 bases. Unmatched junction bases numbered 6, after V lost 4 bases and J lost 7 bases. Germline V gives CDR1 SGHRS, CDR2 YFSETQ. The CDR3 is made up of 14 amino acids. CDR3 DNA: TGCGCCAGCAGCGGGGGACAGGCGGACGGGGAGCTGTTTTTT. The encoded protein is CASSGGQADGELFF.

The chain has TRBV19 and TRBJ2-1, with no clear D. V was shortened by 3 bases and J by 2 bases, with 8 bases between the two germline ends. The CDR3 runs to 14 residues. The germline gives CDR1 LNHDA, CDR2 SQIVND (reference sequence). As DNA, the CDR3 is TGTGCCAGTAGTATTCGGCTAGCCTACAATGAGCAGTTCTTC. It yields the protein CASSIRLAYNEQFF.

The chain employs TRBV19 and TRBJ1-1, with D possibly matching TRBD1 (6 bases). Per the germline V gene, CDR1 is LNHDA and CDR2 is SQIVND (reference sequence). The CDR3 has 12 amino acids. Trimming pared 10 bases from V and 1 base from J, leaving 10 bases between. The CDR3 bases are TGTGCCACGGGGGCGCGGAACACTGAAGCTTTCTTT. Amino acids: CATGARNTEAFF.

The chain recombines TRBV24-1 with TRBJ2-2; TRBD1 aligns across 8 bases. CDR1 is KGHDR and CDR2 is SFDVKD in the germline V gene. The CDR3 is made up of 16 amino acids. Trimming cost V 4 bases and J 4 bases; bases outside gene matches: 7. CDR3 bases: TGTGCCACCAGTGACCCGACAGGGGTTGGCACCGGGGAGCTGTTTTTT. This encodes CATSDPTGVGTGELFF.

This clone was detected many times. The chain employs TRBV28 and TRBJ1-2, with a weak D call TRBD1 (5 bases). The CDR3 runs 14 residues. CDR1 MDHEN and CDR2 SYDVKM come from the germline V gene. V gave up 4 bases and J gave up 7 bases, with 16 bases separating them. The DNA for the CDR3 is TGTGCCAGCAGTTATGGGGGATCGTCGAGTGGCTACACCTTC. This encodes CASSYGGSSSGYTF.

V usage is TRBV7-9 and J usage is TRBJ2-7; tentative D call: TRBD1 (5 bases). Trimming shortened V by 1 base and J by 3 bases, and 22 bases separated the two germline ends. The CDR3 totals 18 residues. Germline V lookup: CDR1 SEHNR, CDR2 FQNEAQ (reference sequence). The CDR3 DNA sequence: TGTGCCAGCAGCTTAGGGGCAGGTCATCCCAGGGATGTCTACGAGCAGTACTTC. The encoded protein is CASSLGAGHPRDVYEQYF.

V is TRBV4-1 and J is TRBJ2-3; TRBD2 agrees at 9 bases. Germline values: CDR1 MGHRA, CDR2 YSYEKL. CDR3 length: 17 residues. V shed 5 bases, J shed 5 bases, and the junction held 14 bases outside the gene matches. This CDR3 is CASSSRGAGGSIDTQYF. The CDR3 DNA reads as TGCGCCAGCAGCTCCAGAGGGGCGGGGGGGAGTATAGATACGCAGTATTTT.

V usage is TRBV6-5 and J usage is TRBJ1-2; TRBD1 is a possible D gene (6 bases). Trimming took 6 bases from V and 8 from J, leaving 19 bases between them. The length of the CDR3 is 14 residues. The germline V gene has CDR1 MNHEY and CDR2 SVGAGI. The CDR3 DNA follows: TGTGCCAGCAGGCAAGATGGGGGGGCAGGGGGCTACACCTTC. The encoded protein is CASRQDGGAGGYTF.

The chain carries TRBV18 and TRBJ2-4; D might be TRBD1 (5 bases). Trimming stripped 0 bases from V and 8 bases from J, with 11 bases between. CDR1 and CDR2 from the germline V gene are KGHSH and LQKENI. The CDR3 has 14 residues. The CDR3 DNA reads as TGTGCCAGCTCACCACCGTCCCAGGGTGACATTCAGTACTTC. Translating gives CASSPPSQGDIQYF.

Here the CDR3 reads CASKSGVGSPLHF. CDR3 sequence (DNA): TGTGCCAGCAAAAGTGGAGTGGGTTCACCCCTCCACTTT. The J gene is TRBJ1-6, the V gene TRBV28; no firm D call. The ends were cut back, 7 bases at V and 9 bases at J, with 13 bases in the middle. CDR3 length equals 13 residues. Germline V lookup: CDR1 MDHEN, CDR2 SYDVKM.

J is TRBJ1-6 and V is TRBV6-2 or TRBV6-3; D gene unclear. The length of the CDR3 is 16 residues. V dropped 4 bases and J dropped 7 bases, with 17 bases sitting between them. CDR1 MNHEY and CDR2 SVGEGT come from the germline V gene. DNA of the CDR3: TGTGCCAGCAGTTCCGGACTCCGTAGCGAGAATTCACCCCTCCACTTT. This gives the protein CASSSGLRSENSPLHF.

This chain joins TRBV9 and TRBJ1-3; D is perhaps TRBD1 (5 bases). V was shortened by 4 bases and J by 7 bases, with 15 bases between the two germline ends. The CDR3 runs to 14 residues. Germline CDR1 reads SGDLS; CDR2 reads YYNGEE. CDR3 sequence (DNA): TGTGCCAGCAGCTCCCGACGGGGGGACAACACCATATATTTT. Encoded protein: CASSSRRGDNTIYF.

The genes are TRBV28 and TRBJ2-7; no clear D. Looked up from germline, CDR1 is MDHEN and CDR2 is SYDVKM. Trimming stripped 8 bases from V and 3 bases from J, with 11 bases between. This CDR3 is 12 amino acids long. CDR3 DNA sequence: TGTGCCAGCGAGGCCATTAACTACGAGCAGTACTTC. Its protein is CASEAINYEQYF.

The rearrangement links TRBV27 to TRBJ2-7, with unresolved D. The CDR3 totals 13 residues. V lost 8 bases and J 4 bases, leaving 15 bases between the germline ends. CDR1 is MNHEY, CDR2 SMNVEV, per germline (reference sequence). In nucleotides, the CDR3 is TGTGCCAGCGGCAGGAACGGCGCATACGAGCAGTACTTC. This gives the protein CASGRNGAYEQYF.

The chain is built from TRBV30 and TRBJ1-1; D possibly corresponds to TRBD1 (5 bases). V lost 7 bases, J lost 5 bases, and 14 bases lay in between. The germline V gene has CDR1 GTSNPN and CDR2 SVGIG (reference sequence). This CDR3 is built from 12 residues. Here the CDR3 DNA reads TGTGCCTCCCCGTTAAGGGGAACTGAAGCTTTCTTT. Encoded protein: CASPLRGTEAFF.

V usage is TRBV12-3 or TRBV12-4 and J usage is TRBJ1-1, with TRBD1 as a possible D gene (5 bases). V was shortened by 2 bases and J by 1 base, with 5 bases between the two germline ends. The CDR3 sequence is 13 residues long. CDR3 in amino acids: CASSLQGNTEAFF. The CDR3 DNA reads TGTGCCAGCAGTTTACAGGGGAACACTGAAGCTTTCTTT.

This chain uses TRBV29-1 with TRBJ2-1; D is tentatively TRBD1 or TRBD2 (5 bases each). CDR1 is SQVTM, CDR2 ANQGSEA, per germline. The CDR3 sequence is 13 residues long. With 6 bases removed from V and 9 bases from J, the gap between germline ends came to 18 bases. The CDR3 nucleotides read TGCAGCGTCGGGACGGGCAGTCCCCCTGAGCAGTTCTTC. Its translation: CSVGTGSPPEQFF.

The rearrangement links TRBV29-1 to TRBJ2-1, with a weak D call TRBD2 (5 bases). The CDR3 runs 15 residues. V was clipped by 3 bases and J by 0 bases, with 12 bases between them. CDR1 is SQVTM and CDR2 is ANQGSEA in the germline V gene. The CDR3 sequence: CSVDGVGSSYNEQFF. CDR3 in DNA: TGCAGCGTTGATGGGGTGGGGAGCTCCTACAATGAGCAGTTCTTC.

V usage is TRBV12-3 or TRBV12-4 and J usage is TRBJ1-4; unclear D gene. CDR3 size: 13 residues. The germline V and J ends were trimmed by 6 bases and 4 bases, with 9 bases remaining between them. This chain's CDR3 is CASRATVNEKLFF. CDR3 sequence (DNA): TGTGCCAGCAGAGCCACGGTTAATGAAAAACTGTTTTTT.

In this sample, this clone turned up a few times. Other DNA sequences in this specimen translate into the identical CDR3. The chain carries TRBV19 and TRBJ1-5; 7 bases map to TRBD1. There are 13 residues in the CDR3. Looked up from germline, CDR1 is LNHDA and CDR2 is SQIVND (reference sequence). The V and J ends lost 4 bases and 5 bases, in that order; junction bases with no gene match: 2. The CDR3 nucleotides are TGTGCCAGTAGTACTCAGGGGGATCAGCCCCAGCATTTT. It codes for CASSTQGDQPQHF.